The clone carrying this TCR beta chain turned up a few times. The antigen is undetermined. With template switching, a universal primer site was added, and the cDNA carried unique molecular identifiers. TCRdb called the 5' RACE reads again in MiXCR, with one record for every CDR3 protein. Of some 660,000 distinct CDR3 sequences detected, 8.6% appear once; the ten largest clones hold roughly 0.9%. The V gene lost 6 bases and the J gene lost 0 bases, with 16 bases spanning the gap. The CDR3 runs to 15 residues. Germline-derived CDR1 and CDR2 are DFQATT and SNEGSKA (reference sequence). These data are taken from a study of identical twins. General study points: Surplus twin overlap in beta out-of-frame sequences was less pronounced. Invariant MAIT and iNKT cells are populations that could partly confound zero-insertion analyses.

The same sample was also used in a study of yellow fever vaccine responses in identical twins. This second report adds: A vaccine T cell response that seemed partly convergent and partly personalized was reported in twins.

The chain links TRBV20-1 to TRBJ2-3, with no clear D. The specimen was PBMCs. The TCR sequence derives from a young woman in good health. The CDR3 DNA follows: TGCAGTGCCCTGACTGGGCTCTCTAGCACAGATACGCAGTATTTT. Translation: CSALTGLSSTDTQYF.